This T cell receptor (beta chain) was identified in a study of T cell changes during pregnancy in multiple sclerosis. Between the trimmed V and J ends, which lost 3 bases and 4 bases, there was a span of 7 bases. CDR3 length: 13 amino acids. Germline lookup yields CDR1 SGHNT and CDR2 YENEEA. Assay used: immunoSEQ multiplex PCR; TCRdb lists only in-frame clones, some missing. The sample carries fewer than 110,000 clones, about 90% recorded once. The rearrangement uses TRBV11-3 and TRBJ2-1; D might be TRBD1 (5 bases). This receptor was obtained from a female donor in good health, enrolled as a control in a pregnancy study. The starting material was peripheral blood, obtained in the third trimester of pregnancy. CDR3 in amino acids: CASSLTVYNEQFF. The CDR3 region has the DNA TGTGCCAGCAGCTTGACAGTATACAATGAGCAGTTCTTC. Based on the CDR3 plus reference TRBV11-3 and TRBJ2-1, the full variable domain is EAGVVQSPRYKIIEKKQPVAFWCNPISGHNTLYWYLQNLGQGPELLIRYENEEAVDDSQLPKDRFSAERLKGVDSTLKIQPAELGDSAVYLCASSLTVYNEQFFGPGTRLTVL.